This TCR beta chain was documented in a study of T cell clones after liver transplantation. As for the study in general: Liver transplant recipients had immunosuppression withdrawal attempted within 2 years. Tolerance: complete withdrawal held at least one year, liver enzymes staying within twice normal. Notes on the study in general: A larger donor-reactive than third-party decline suggested partial antigen-specific deletion. Graft donor-reactive T cells possibly entered the graft instead of undergoing deletion.

In germline, CDR1 is SGHNT, CDR2 YYREEE (reference sequence). This CDR3 is 16 amino acids long. V lost 0 bases and J lost 7; bases outside the gene matches: 11. Here immunoSEQ multiplex PCR was the method, and the copy in TCRdb shows in-frame clones only, minus some. The table includes some 61,000 clones, about 70% detected once. Note on this clone: Its specificity is unknown.

The receptor was derived from a human patient who received a liver transplant. A share of the T cells may be of graft donor origin. This chain joins TRBV5-4 and TRBJ2-3, with TRBD2 matching 7 bases. Sequences were derived from CD4+ T cells from blood, sampled at the 22-month timepoint. CDR3 residues: CASSLGTSATSNTQYF. DNA for the CDR3: TGTGCCAGCAGCTTGGGAACTAGCGCGACGTCAAATACGCAGTATTTT.